A single sample gave rise to the 26 T cell receptor beta chains below, sequenced in a study of metastatic and nonmetastatic thyroid tumors (dated by TCRdb to the early 2020s). Library preparation was by PCR. Sequencing was performed on an Illumina HiSeq 4000. The public reads were reprocessed in TCRdb via fastp at Q25 and MiXCR, keeping in-frame beta chains. Counted in this sample were fewer than 40,000 clones; around 30% of them appeared once. Together, the top ten hold about 31% of the sample. None of the patients had been given any treatment before thyroid surgery. Input material: blood. Source of these receptors: a female donor with papillary thyroid cancer or a benign thyroid nodule (not recorded which). Some clones in this sample may be carry-over from other donors' samples.

This clone came up many times. The rearrangement joins TRBV7-2 to TRBJ2-3; 14 bases are shared with TRBD2. CDR3 size: 17 residues. CDR1 is SGHTA, CDR2 FQGNSA, per germline. V lost 4 bases and J lost 3; bases outside the gene matches: 6. The CDR3 sequence: CASSSGTSGSRTDTQYF. The CDR3 DNA is TGTGCCAGCAGCTCCGGGACTAGCGGGAGTAGGACAGATACGCAGTATTTT.

The table lists this clone with many counts. The chain combines TRBV5-1 with TRBJ2-3; 9 bases align to TRBD2. After removal of 0 bases from V and 2 bases from J, the junction contained 7 bases not matched to a gene. Germline CDR1 SGHRS, CDR2 YFSETQ. The CDR3 sequence is 17 residues long. This CDR3 reads CASSLEGPSGNTDTQYF. CDR3 coding DNA: TGCGCCAGCAGCTTGGAAGGGCCTAGCGGGAACACAGATACGCAGTATTTT.

The rearrangement uses TRBV30 and TRBJ1-1; 8 bases match TRBD1. CDR1 is GTSNPN, CDR2 SVGIG, per germline (reference sequence). The CDR3 spans 13 residues. J gave up 7 bases and V 1 base, and 5 bases lay outside the gene matches. CDR3 sequence (DNA): TGTGCCTGGAGTGCAGGGGGCGCAGGTGAAGCTTTCTTT. This encodes CAWSAGGAGEAFF. The full variable domain, its missing parts supplied by reference TRBV30 and TRBJ1-1, is SQTIHQWPATLVQPVGSPLSLECTVEGTSNPNLYWYRQAAGRGLQLLFYSVGIGQISSEVPQNLSASRPQDRQFILSSKKLLLSDSGFYLCAWSAGGAGEAFFGQGTRLTVV.

J is TRBJ1-1 and V is TRBV4-1; D gene unclear. CDR1 is MGHRA and CDR2 is YSYEKL in the germline V gene. CDR3 size: 15 residues. The V end lost 1 base, the J end lost 0 bases, and 9 bases lay between the germline ends. The CDR3: CASSQGSDMNTEAFF. As DNA, the CDR3 is TGCGCCAGCAGCCAAGGGTCCGATATGAACACTGAAGCTTTCTTT.

This clone was picked up many times. The chain recombines TRBV5-1 with TRBJ2-7; 9 bases are shared with TRBD1. Looked up from germline, CDR1 is SGHRS and CDR2 is YFSETQ. The J segment lost 3 bases and the V segment lost 3 bases, leaving 4 bases of the junction unmatched. The CDR3 length is 14 residues. The CDR3 protein is CASSYGTGSYEQYF. CDR3 DNA sequence: TGCGCCAGCAGCTATGGGACAGGGAGCTACGAGCAGTACTTC.

Notes on this clone: A much larger clone lies one base from this, so it may be a read error. The V call is TRBV7-9, the J call TRBJ2-5, with 7 bases lining up with TRBD1. Trimming removed 5 bases from V and 2 bases from J; junction bases left unmatched: 11. Germline V gene data show CDR1 as SEHNR and CDR2 as FQNEAQ (reference sequence). This CDR3 comprises 16 residues. The CDR3 is CASSHGRDSKQETQYF. The CDR3 DNA follows: TGTGCCAGCAGCCATGGTCGGGACAGCAAACAAGAGACCCAGTACTTC.

Ten or more counts support this clone. This may be a read error: a much more frequent sequence differs by one nucleotide. This same CDR3 is encoded by further DNA sequences in the sample. The rearrangement joins TRBV3-1 to TRBJ2-2; 8 bases are a match to TRBD2. CDR1 and CDR2 (germline): LGHDT, YNNKEL (reference sequence). The CDR3 is 15 residues long. The CDR3 region is CASSLAGLEVGELFF. The DNA for the CDR3 is TGTGCCAGCAGCCTCGCGGGACTAGAGGTCGGGGAGCTGTTTTTC.

The rearrangement links TRBV11-1 to TRBJ2-2, with D unclear. The CDR3 covers 16 residues. With 5 bases removed from V and 4 bases from J, the gap between germline ends came to 17 bases. In germline, CDR1 is SGHAT, CDR2 FQDESV (reference sequence). The CDR3 DNA is TGTGCCAGCAGCCTCCCTCAGAGGAGAGGCACCGGGGAGCTGTTTTTT. Its translation is CASSLPQRRGTGELFF.

This clone showed up many times. The rearrangement uses TRBV28 and TRBJ2-7, with 10 bases that match TRBD2. The CDR3 has 14 residues. Germline lookup yields CDR1 MDHEN and CDR2 SYDVKM. V lost 3 bases, J lost 2 bases, and 1 base stayed unmatched. CDR3 DNA: TGTGCCAGCAGTTTCAGCGGGAGGGCCTACGAGCAGTACTTC. Translating gives CASSFSGRAYEQYF.

This clone is medium-sized. The rearrangement joins TRBV30 to TRBJ2-2; D may be TRBD2 (6 bases). This CDR3 region has 16 residues. The V end lost 0 bases, the J end lost 5 bases, and 16 bases lay between the germline ends. CDR1 GTSNPN and CDR2 SVGIG come from the germline V gene (reference sequence). The CDR3 loop is CAWSVPGTLRTGELFF. For the CDR3, the DNA is TGTGCCTGGAGTGTACCAGGGACTTTAAGGACCGGGGAGCTGTTTTTT.

On this clone itself: Mismatch with germline at one junction end may stem from a read error. The V and J genes are TRBV20-1 and TRBJ2-2, with unresolved D. The CDR3 has 17 amino acids. In germline, CDR1 is DFQATT, CDR2 SNEGSKA (reference sequence). The CDR3 DNA reads as TGCAGTGCTAGAGATCAGAAAAGTGGCCAGAACACCTGGGAGCTGTTTTTT. It translates to CSARDQKSGQNTWELFF.

This clone has at least ten counts. The chain recombines TRBV6-4 with TRBJ2-5; TRBD2 matches 7 bases. Germline CDR1 is MRHNA and CDR2 is SNTAGT. Trimming at V came to 0 bases and at J to 5 bases, leaving 3 bases not matched to a gene. The CDR3 is 14 residues long. CDR3 loop: CASSDSAGVETQYF. DNA for the CDR3: TGTGCCAGCAGTGACTCGGCGGGAGTGGAGACCCAGTACTTC.

This clone appeared many times. This chain connects TRBV5-4 to TRBJ2-7; D not resolved. Trimming stripped 0 bases from V and 5 bases from J, with 15 bases between. The CDR3 consists of 15 residues. Germline-derived CDR1 and CDR2 are SGHNT and YYREEE (reference sequence). CDR3: CASSLVWQALDEQYF. The CDR3 DNA follows: TGTGCCAGCAGCTTGGTATGGCAGGCCCTAGACGAGCAGTACTTC.

In this sample, this clone turned up many times. V is TRBV9 and J is TRBJ2-1; the D gene is possibly TRBD2 (5 bases). CDR1 and CDR2 (germline): SGDLS, YYNGEE. This CDR3 region has 12 residues. Trimming pared 4 bases from V and 9 bases from J, leaving 11 bases between. The CDR3 loop reads CASSLREGEQFF. CDR3 nucleotides: TGTGCCAGCAGCCTCCGAGAGGGTGAGCAGTTCTTC.

V is TRBV27 and J is TRBJ2-6; 9 nucleotides align to TRBD1. The trim removed 3 bases at V and 0 bases at J, leaving 6 bases unmatched. Germline V gene lookup returns CDR1 MNHEY and CDR2 SMNVEV (reference sequence). There are 18 residues in the CDR3. The CDR3 loop reads CASSLEGQGSSGANVLTF. CDR3 in DNA: TGTGCCAGCAGTTTGGAGGGACAGGGATCCTCTGGGGCCAACGTCCTGACTTTC.

There are many counts of this clone. This sequence joins TRBV19 and TRBJ2-1; D uncertain. Between the trimmed V and J ends, which lost 3 bases and 7 bases, there was a span of 19 bases. This CDR3 comprises 16 residues. Germline CDR1 and CDR2: LNHDA and SQIVND (reference sequence). The CDR3 sequence is CASSMSRVVLGNEQFF. The CDR3 nucleotides read TGTGCCAGTAGTATGTCCCGAGTGGTCCTTGGGAATGAGCAGTTCTTC. The whole variable domain, filled in from reference TRBV19 and TRBJ2-1, reads DGGITQSPKYLFRKEGQNVTLSCEQNLNHDAMYWYRQDPGQGLRLIYYSQIVNDFQKGDIAEGYSVSREKKESFPLTVTSAQKNPTAFYLCASSMSRVVLGNEQFFGPGTRLTVL.

J is TRBJ2-7 and V is TRBV6-8; TRBD1 aligns across 7 bases. V dropped 8 bases and J dropped 3; count of bases not matched to a gene: 10. Germline CDR1 MNHGY, CDR2 SAAAGT. The CDR3 extends over 14 amino acids. CDR3 amino acids: CASGSPQGIYEQYF. The CDR3 DNA reads TGTGCCAGCGGCTCCCCACAGGGGATCTACGAGCAGTACTTC.

The table lists this clone with a count of one. A read error may produce the germline difference seen at one junction end. V is TRBV11-2 and J is TRBJ1-5, with D perhaps matching TRBD1 (5 bases). The CDR3 has 16 residues. The V gene's germline CDR1 is SGHAT and CDR2 FQNNGV. The DNA for the CDR3 is TGTGCCAGCAGCTTAGATAGGGGTCTGTCGGATCACCCCCAGCATTTT. Translated, it gives CASSLDRGLSDHPQHF. The full variable domain, its missing parts supplied by reference TRBV11-2 and TRBJ1-5, is EAGVAQSPRYKIIEKRQSVAFWCNPISGHATLYWYQQILGQGPKLLIQFQNNGVVDDSQLPKDRFSAERLKGVDSTLKIQPAKLEDSAVYLCASSLDRGLSDHPQHFGDGTRLSIL.

V and J are TRBV6-2 or TRBV6-3 and TRBJ2-5, with D tentatively TRBD1 (6 bases). In germline, CDR1 is MNHEY, CDR2 SVGEGT. The CDR3 loop spans 15 amino acids. Trimming pared 2 bases from V and 0 bases from J, leaving 10 bases between. The chain's CDR3 is CASSYGGRDQETQYF. CDR3 DNA: TGTGCCAGCAGTTACGGGGGCCGTGACCAAGAGACCCAGTACTTC.

This clone showed up many times. The chain recombines TRBV12-3 or TRBV12-4 with TRBJ1-1; 8 positions agree with TRBD1. J was trimmed by 0 bases and V by 6 bases; bases with no gene match: 15. This CDR3 contains 18 residues. The chain's CDR3 is CASSPDRGLGGMNTEAFF. In DNA form, the CDR3 reads TGTGCCAGCAGCCCCGACAGGGGTCTCGGGGGAATGAACACTGAAGCTTTCTTT.

This clone was detected many times. This chain connects TRBV7-2 to TRBJ2-5; 7 bases are a match to TRBD1. Trimming took 5 bases from V and 1 from J; bases not matched to a gene: 4. Germline loops: CDR1 SGHTA, CDR2 FQGNSA. This CDR3 region has 14 residues. The CDR3 nucleotides read TGTGCCAGCAGCCTGGGACAGACCCAAGAGACCCAGTACTTC. Protein product: CASSLGQTQETQYF.

This clone appeared many times. The chain employs TRBV5-1 and TRBJ2-3; D possibly matches TRBD1 or TRBD2 (5 bases each). The CDR3 covers 15 residues. Germline-derived CDR1 and CDR2 are SGHRS and YFSETQ. The ends were cut back, 0 bases at V and 0 bases at J, with 8 bases in the middle. For the CDR3, the DNA is TGCGCCAGCAGCTTGGGGGACCGAAGCACAGATACGCAGTATTTT. It is translated as CASSLGDRSTDTQYF.

This clone has at least ten counts. The chain uses TRBV2 and TRBJ2-1; D unresolved. From germline, CDR1 is SNHLY and CDR2 FYNNEI. Between the trimmed V and J ends, which lost 7 bases and 14 bases, there was a span of 12 bases. This CDR3 region has 10 residues. The DNA of the CDR3 is TGTGCCAGCAACCCCCTAGGGAAGTTCTTC. The encoded protein is CASNPLGKFF.

This clone was observed at least ten times. The chain combines TRBV29-1 with TRBJ1-1; D uncertain. The CDR3 loop spans 11 amino acids. The germline V gene has CDR1 SQVTM and CDR2 ANQGSEA. V gave up 5 bases and J gave up 2 bases, with 6 bases separating them. Here the CDR3 reads CSVLDNTEAFF. The CDR3 region has the DNA TGCAGCGTTCTAGATAACACTGAAGCTTTCTTT.

Of note for this clone: A junction end diverges from the germline sequence, so it may reflect a read error. The rearrangement joins TRBV20-1 to TRBJ2-7; D uncertain. The CDR3 consists of 14 residues. From germline, CDR1 is DFQATT and CDR2 SNEGSKA (reference sequence). CDR3 sequence (DNA): TGCAGTGCGGGTGGTGGCGGAAGCTCCTACGAGCTGTACTTC. Translation: CSAGGGGSSYELYF.

About this clone itself: The junction departs from the called germline gene at one end, perhaps through a read error. This chain connects TRBV20-1 to TRBJ2-2; TRBD2 is a possible D gene (5 bases). The CDR3 extends over 16 amino acids. CDR1 and CDR2 (germline): DFQATT, SNEGSKA (reference sequence). The CDR3 region is CSASALQRLNTGELSF. The DNA of the CDR3 is TGCAGTGCTAGTGCGTTACAGAGATTGAACACCGGGGAGCTGTCTTTT.